This T cell receptor (beta chain) was identified during a study of cytomegalovirus exposure and HLA in healthy donors. The length of the CDR3 is 18 residues. After removal of 4 bases from V and 6 bases from J, the junction contained 9 bases not matched to a gene. Germline V gives CDR1 SGHDN, CDR2 FVKESK. 13 Jbeta primers and 60 Vbeta primers were used for the PCR. The repertoire was sequenced with immunoSEQ multiplex PCR; TCRdb's copy has only in-frame clones and lacks some. The listing records around 200,000 clones. The TCR comes from a woman aged 18-29 years in good health and CMV-seropositive. Sequencing was done on a sample of PBMCs. The V call is TRBV14, the J call TRBJ2-2; 15 positions match TRBD2. The CDR3 sequence is CASSPGLAGGPMAGELFF. For the CDR3, the DNA is TGTGCCAGCAGCCCAGGACTAGCGGGAGGGCCGATGGCCGGGGAGCTGTTTTTT. Filled out from reference TRBV14 and TRBJ2-2, the complete variable domain reads EAGVTQFPSHSVIEKGQTVTLRCDPISGHDNLYWYRRVMGKEIKFLLHFVKESKQDESGMPNNRFLAERTGGTYSTLKVQPAELEDSGVYFCASSPGLAGGPMAGELFFGEGSRLTVL.